This TCR beta chain was identified during a study of OX40 agonist ivuxolimab in advanced cancers. Study in general: Head and neck, renal cell, melanoma or hepatocellular carcinoma were the cancers that dose-escalation patients had.

Produced via immunoSEQ multiplex PCR; TCRdb's table is partial and in-frame only. In the table there are some 52,000 clones, approximately 95% of which are singletons. The V gene's germline CDR1 is MNHEY and CDR2 SMNVEV (reference sequence). The CDR3 contains 15 residues. Trimming stripped 5 bases from V and 6 bases from J, with 19 bases between. Study-level findings and limits: Compared with others, partial responders at 0.1-3.0 mg/kg displayed clonal expansion among the lowest.

Worth noting for this clone: Its specificity is not known.

The sequencing here drew on CD4+ or CD8+ T cells sorted from blood, taken in a trial of the OX40 agonist ivuxolimab. J is TRBJ1-2 and V is TRBV27; the D gene is possibly TRBD1 (5 bases). The receptor was derived from an adult with an advanced solid tumor such as melanoma, head and neck, liver or kidney cancer. The CDR3, as DNA: TGTGCCAGCAGTGTGGTGGCGGGGGTGGCTAATGGCTACACCTTC. Its translation: CASSVVAGVANGYTF.